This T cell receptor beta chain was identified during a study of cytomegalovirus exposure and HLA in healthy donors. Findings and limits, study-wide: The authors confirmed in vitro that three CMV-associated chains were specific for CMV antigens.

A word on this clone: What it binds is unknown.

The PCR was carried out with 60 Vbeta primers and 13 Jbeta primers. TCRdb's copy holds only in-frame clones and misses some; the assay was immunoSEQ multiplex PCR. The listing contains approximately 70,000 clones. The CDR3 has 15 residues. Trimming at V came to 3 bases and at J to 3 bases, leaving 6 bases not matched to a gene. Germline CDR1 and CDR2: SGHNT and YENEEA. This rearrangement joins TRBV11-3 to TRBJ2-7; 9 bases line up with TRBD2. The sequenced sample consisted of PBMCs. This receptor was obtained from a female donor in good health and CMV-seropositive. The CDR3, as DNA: TGTGCCAGCAGCTTTGGGGTAGCGGGGGACTACGAGCAGTACTTC. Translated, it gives CASSFGVAGDYEQYF.